This TCR beta chain stems from a study of cytomegalovirus exposure and HLA in healthy donors. Study-level points and caveats: Sequencing probably produced one cluster of sequence variants that were highly shared.

On this clone itself: Its antigen is unknown.

Primers included in the PCR were 60 Vbeta and 13 Jbeta primers. The protocol was immunoSEQ multiplex PCR, while the TCRdb copy is restricted to in-frame clones and leaves out a portion. The repertoire consists of about 220,000 clones, with more than 65% occurring once and the leading ten covering roughly 0.6%. The sequencing input was PBMCs. The origin of this receptor is a young man in good health and CMV-seronegative.

CDR3 region: CASSRDRLGQPQHF. For the CDR3, the DNA is TGTGCCAGTAGCCGGGACAGGTTGGGCCAGCCCCAGCATTTT. The chain couples TRBV19 to TRBJ1-5; 8 nucleotides align to TRBD1. Germline assignment: CDR1 LNHDA and CDR2 SQIVND (reference sequence). The CDR3 is made up of 14 amino acids. Trimming at V came to 6 bases and at J to 7 bases, leaving 8 bases not matched to a gene.